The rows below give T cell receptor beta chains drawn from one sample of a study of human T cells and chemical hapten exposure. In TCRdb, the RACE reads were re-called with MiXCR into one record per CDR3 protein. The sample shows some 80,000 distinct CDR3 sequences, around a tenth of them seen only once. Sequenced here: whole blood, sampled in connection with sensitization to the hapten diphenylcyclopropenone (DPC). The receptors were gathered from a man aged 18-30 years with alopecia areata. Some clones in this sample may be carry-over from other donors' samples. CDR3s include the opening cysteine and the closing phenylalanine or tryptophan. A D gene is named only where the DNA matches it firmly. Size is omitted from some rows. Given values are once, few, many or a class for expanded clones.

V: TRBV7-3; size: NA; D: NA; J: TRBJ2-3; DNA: TGTGCCAGCAGCTTAAACTTGGTAGTGGGCACAGATACGCAGTATTTT; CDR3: CASSLNLVVGTDTQYF
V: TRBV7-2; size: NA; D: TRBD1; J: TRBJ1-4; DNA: TGTGCCAGCAGCTCTCACGGCTGGGACAGTAATGAAAAACTGTTTTTT; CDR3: CASSSHGWDSNEKLFF
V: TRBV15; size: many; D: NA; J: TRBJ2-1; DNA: TGTGCCACCAGCAGAGTGGATTGGGATTCCTACAATGAGCAGTTCTTC; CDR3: CATSRVDWDSYNEQFF
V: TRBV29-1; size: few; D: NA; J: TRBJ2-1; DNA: TGCAGCGTTGATCCTGGGGGACTCGATGAGCAGTTCTTC; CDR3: CSVDPGGLDEQFF
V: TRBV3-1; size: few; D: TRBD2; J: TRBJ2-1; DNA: TGTGCCAGCAGCCGTAAAGGCGGGGGGGCATTTTCCTACAATGAGCAGTTCTTC; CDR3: CASSRKGGGAFSYNEQFF
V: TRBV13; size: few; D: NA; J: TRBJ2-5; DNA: TGTGCCAGCAGCTTAGAGGCCAGGGGGGGGCCTCGAGAGACCCAGTACTTC; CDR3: CASSLEARGGPRETQYF
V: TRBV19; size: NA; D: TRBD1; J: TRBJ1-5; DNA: TGTGCCAGCGGACAGGGGCAAGAGCCCCAGCATTTT; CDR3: CASGQGQEPQHF
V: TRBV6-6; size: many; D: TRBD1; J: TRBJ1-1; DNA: TGTGCCAGCAGTGCGGGACAGATGAACACTGAAGCTTTCTTT; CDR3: CASSAGQMNTEAFF
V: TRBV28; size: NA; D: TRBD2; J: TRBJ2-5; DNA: TGTGCCAGCAGTTCTCCGGGACTAGCGGGACTAGAGACCCAGTACTTC; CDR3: CASSSPGLAGLETQYF
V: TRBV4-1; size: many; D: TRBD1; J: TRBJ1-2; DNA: TGCGCCAGCAGCCACACGACAGGGGGACGCAAGATCTACTATGGCTACACCTTC; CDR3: CASSHTTGGRKIYYGYTF
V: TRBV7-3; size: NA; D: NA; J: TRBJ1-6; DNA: TGTGCCAGCAGCTACAGGGTTTGTTCCCTCCACTTT; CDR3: CASSYRVCSLHF
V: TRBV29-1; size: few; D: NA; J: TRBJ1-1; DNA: TGCAGCGTTGCTCTACAGGCGGACACTGAAGCTTTCTTT; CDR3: CSVALQADTEAFF
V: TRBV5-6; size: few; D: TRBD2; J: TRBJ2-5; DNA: TGTGCCAGCAGCTTAATCCAGCGGGGGCTCCAAGAGACCCAGTACTTC; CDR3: CASSLIQRGLQETQYF
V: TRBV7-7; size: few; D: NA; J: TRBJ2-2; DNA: TGTGCCAGCAGGGCTGACCCCCGGGCCGGGGAGCTGTTTTTT; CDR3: CASRADPRAGELFF
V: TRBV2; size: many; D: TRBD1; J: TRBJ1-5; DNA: TGTGCCAGCAGGGCGACAGGGGGCGGTCAGCCCCAGCATTTT; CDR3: CASRATGGGQPQHF
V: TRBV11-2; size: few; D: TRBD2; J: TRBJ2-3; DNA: TGTGCCAGCAGCTCACTAGCGGGGAGACCAGATACGCAGTATTTT; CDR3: CASSSLAGRPDTQYF
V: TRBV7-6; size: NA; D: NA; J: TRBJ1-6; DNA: TGTGTCAGCAGCTTTGAGGAGCGGGACCGCAATTCACCCCTCCACTTT; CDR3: CVSSFEERDRNSPLHF
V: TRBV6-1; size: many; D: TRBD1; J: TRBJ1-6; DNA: TGTGCCAGCAGTGGACAAAGGACAGGGGGCAACCTAGGGAATTCACCCCTCCACTTT; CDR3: CASSGQRTGGNLGNSPLHF
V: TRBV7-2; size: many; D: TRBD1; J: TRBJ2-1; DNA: TGTGCCAGCAGCAGGGACAGGGTTGGCAATGAGCAGTTCTTC; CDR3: CASSRDRVGNEQFF
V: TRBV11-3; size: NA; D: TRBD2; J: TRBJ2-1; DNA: TGTGCCAGCAGCTCTTCGATAGTCGGGGGGGCCTATGAGCAGTTCTTC; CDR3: CASSSSIVGGAYEQFF
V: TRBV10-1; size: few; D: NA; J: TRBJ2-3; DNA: TGCGCCAGCAGTGAGCACGGCGGGGAGACAGATACGCAGTATTTT; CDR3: CASSEHGGETDTQYF
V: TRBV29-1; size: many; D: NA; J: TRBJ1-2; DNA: TGCAGCGTCTCCCTTAACTATGGCTACACCTTC; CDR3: CSVSLNYGYTF
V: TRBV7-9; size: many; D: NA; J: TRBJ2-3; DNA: TGTGCCAGCAGCCTTCCCCCGTGGTCAGATACGCAGTATTTT; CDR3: CASSLPPWSDTQYF
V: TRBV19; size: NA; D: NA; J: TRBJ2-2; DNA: TGTGCCAGTAGGAGGTCCGGGACGTCGAACACCGGGGAGCTGTTTTTT; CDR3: CASRRSGTSNTGELFF
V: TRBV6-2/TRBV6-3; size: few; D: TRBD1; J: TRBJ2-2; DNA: TGTGCCAGCAGTTATTCGGACAGGAGCGGGGAGCTGTTTTTT; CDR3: CASSYSDRSGELFF
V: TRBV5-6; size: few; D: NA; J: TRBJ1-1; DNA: TGTGCCAGCAGCTTGGCCGGGTGGGAGGGGATGAACACTGAAGCTTTCTTT; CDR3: CASSLAGWEGMNTEAFF
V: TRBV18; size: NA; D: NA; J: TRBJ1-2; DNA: TGTGCCAGCTCATCCTACCGGGACCCACTTAACTATGGCTACACCTTC; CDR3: CASSSYRDPLNYGYTF
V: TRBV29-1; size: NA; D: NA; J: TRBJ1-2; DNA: TGCAGCACTGAGGTGGGGCCCAACTATGGCTACACCTTC; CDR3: CSTEVGPNYGYTF
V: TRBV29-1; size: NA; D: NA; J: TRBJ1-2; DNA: TGCAGCGTTGCCAGCCACTATGGCTACACCTTC; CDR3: CSVASHYGYTF
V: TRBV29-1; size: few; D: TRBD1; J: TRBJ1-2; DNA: TGCAGCGCGACAGGGGGCACTATGGACTATGGCTACACCTTC; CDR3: CSATGGTMDYGYTF
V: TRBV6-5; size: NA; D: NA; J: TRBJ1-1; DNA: TGTGCCAGCAGTTACTCCGGGGAATTAAACACTGAAGCTTTCTTT; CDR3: CASSYSGELNTEAFF
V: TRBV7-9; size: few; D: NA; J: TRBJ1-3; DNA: TGTGCCAGCAGCTTAGTTGAGGCAGCTTCTTCTGGAAACACCATATATTTT; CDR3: CASSLVEAASSGNTIYF
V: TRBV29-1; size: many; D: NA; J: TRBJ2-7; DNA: TGCAGCGTTGATAAACAGGGAGCTAGGGAGCAGTACTTC; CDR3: CSVDKQGAREQYF
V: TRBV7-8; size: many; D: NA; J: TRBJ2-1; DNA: TGTGCCAGCAGTCGGGACGGCCCTACCTACAATGAGCAGTTCTTC; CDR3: CASSRDGPTYNEQFF
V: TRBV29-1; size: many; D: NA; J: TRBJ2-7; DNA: TGCAGCGTCTTCGACGGCTACGAGCAGTACTTC; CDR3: CSVFDGYEQYF
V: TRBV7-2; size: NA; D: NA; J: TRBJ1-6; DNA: TGTGCCAGCAGCTTAGAACAGGGTCACTCACCCCTCCACTTT; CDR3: CASSLEQGHSPLHF
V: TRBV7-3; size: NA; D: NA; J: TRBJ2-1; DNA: TGTGCCAGCAGCACACAAGGAGAGAGAGACAATGAGCAGTTCTTC; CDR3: CASSTQGERDNEQFF
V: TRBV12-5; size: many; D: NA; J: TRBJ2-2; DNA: TGTGCTAGTGGTTTGGGGACGATGAACACCGGGGAGCTGTTTTTT; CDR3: CASGLGTMNTGELFF
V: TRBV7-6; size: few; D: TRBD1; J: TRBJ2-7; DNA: TGTGCCAGCAGCTTAGGGGTCAGGGGGATTTACGAGCAGTACTTC; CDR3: CASSLGVRGIYEQYF
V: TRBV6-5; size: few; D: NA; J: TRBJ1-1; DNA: TGTGCCAGCAGTTACTTAGGTTCGGGCCCAAGGACTGAAGCTTTCTTT; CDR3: CASSYLGSGPRTEAFF
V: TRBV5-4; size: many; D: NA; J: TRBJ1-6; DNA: TGTGCCAGCAGCTTAGGTGGGTTTTCAACAAGGGAATCACCCCTCCACTTT; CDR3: CASSLGGFSTRESPLHF
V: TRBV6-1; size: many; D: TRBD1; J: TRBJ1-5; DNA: TGCGCCAGCAGTTACCTCCCGGGACAGGCAGATTATAGCAATCAGCCCCAGCATTTT; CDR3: CASSYLPGQADYSNQPQHF
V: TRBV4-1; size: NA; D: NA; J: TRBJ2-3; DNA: TGCGCCAGCAGCCAAGTGCGACTAGTTAAGGCAGATACGCAGTATTTT; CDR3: CASSQVRLVKADTQYF
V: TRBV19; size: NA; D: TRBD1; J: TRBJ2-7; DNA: TGTGCCAGTAGTATGGGGGACAGGACTCCCTACGAGCAGTACTTC; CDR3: CASSMGDRTPYEQYF
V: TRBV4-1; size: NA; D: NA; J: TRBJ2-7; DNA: TGCGCCAGCAGCCAAGTCGAGACAGCTAACTACGAGCAGTACTTC; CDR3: CASSQVETANYEQYF
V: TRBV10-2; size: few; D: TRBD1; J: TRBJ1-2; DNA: TGCGCCAGCAGAACTTTAAGCCAGGGGGCCGGAGATGGCTACACCTTC; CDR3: CASRTLSQGAGDGYTF
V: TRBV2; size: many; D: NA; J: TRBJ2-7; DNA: TGTGCCAGCAGTGAAGAAGGGACACTGTTCTACGAGCAGTACTTC; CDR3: CASSEEGTLFYEQYF
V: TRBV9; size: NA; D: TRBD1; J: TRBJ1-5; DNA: TGTGCCAGCAGCCCCACCCCCGGGACAGGGGATGATCAGCCCCAGCATTTT; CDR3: CASSPTPGTGDDQPQHF
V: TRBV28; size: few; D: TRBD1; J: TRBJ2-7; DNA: TGTGCCAGCAGTTTAGGGACAGGGCGTTACGAGCAGTACTTC; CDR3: CASSLGTGRYEQYF
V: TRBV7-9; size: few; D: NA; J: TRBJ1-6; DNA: TGTGCCAGCAGCTTGATTCTTTCACCCCTCCACTTT; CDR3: CASSLILSPLHF
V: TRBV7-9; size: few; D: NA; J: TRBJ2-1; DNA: TGTGCCAGCAGCCCTTCTCGGGCGGGGCAGCAGTTCTTC; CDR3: CASSPSRAGQQFF
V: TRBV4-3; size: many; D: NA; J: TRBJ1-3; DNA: TGCGCCAGCAGCCAAAAAACAGGGACGGGAAACACCATATATTTT; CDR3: CASSQKTGTGNTIYF